This T cell receptor (beta chain) comes out of a study of cytomegalovirus exposure and HLA in healthy donors. J lost 8 bases, V lost 4 bases, and 5 bases had no gene match. The CDR3 runs to 12 residues. The germline CDR1 and CDR2 sequences are SQVTM and ANQGSEA. The primer mix had 60 Vbeta and 13 Jbeta primers. Generated by immunoSEQ multiplex PCR, the TCRdb table keeps only in-frame clones and is missing some. In the table there are 100,000 to 150,000 clones, 80% of which are singletons. Donors were ostensibly healthy at sampling, although undocumented immune exposures were probable. The source material was PBMCs. The sequence derives from a woman aged 40 to 50 in good health and CMV-seronegative. J is TRBJ1-1 and V is TRBV29-1; TRBD1 agrees at 9 bases. CDR3 loop: CSVARDRVEAFF. The CDR3 nucleotides read TGCAGCGTTGCCCGGGACAGGGTCGAAGCTTTCTTT.